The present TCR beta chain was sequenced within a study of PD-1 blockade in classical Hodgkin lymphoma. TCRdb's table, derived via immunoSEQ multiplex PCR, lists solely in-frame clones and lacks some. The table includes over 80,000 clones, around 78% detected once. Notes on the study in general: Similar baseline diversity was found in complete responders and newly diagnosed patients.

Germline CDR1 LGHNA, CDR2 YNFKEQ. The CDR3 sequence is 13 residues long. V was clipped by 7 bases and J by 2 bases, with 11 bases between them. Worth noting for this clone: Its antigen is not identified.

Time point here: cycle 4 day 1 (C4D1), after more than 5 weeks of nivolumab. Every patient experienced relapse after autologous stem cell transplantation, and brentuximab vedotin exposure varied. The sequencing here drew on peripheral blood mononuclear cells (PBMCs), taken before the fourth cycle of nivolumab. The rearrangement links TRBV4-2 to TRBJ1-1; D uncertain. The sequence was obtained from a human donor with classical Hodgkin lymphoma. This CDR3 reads CASTSDDNTEAFF. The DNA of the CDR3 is TGTGCCAGCACCAGCGACGACAACACTGAAGCTTTCTTT.